What follows are 3 T cell receptor beta chains derived from one specimen sequenced in a study of T cell repertoires in cytomegalovirus infection. From the reads, TCRdb called clonotypes with MiXCR, one entry per CDR3 protein. The sample holds approximately 630,000 distinct CDR3 sequences, roughly 26% seen once. The sequencing sample was made of CD8+ T cells from PBMCs. Receptor source: a human donor in good health (CMV status not recorded). Some clones in this sample may be carry-over from other donors' samples.

The V gene is TRBV6-2 or TRBV6-3, the J gene TRBJ2-3; 8 bases are a match to TRBD1. The length of the CDR3 is 17 residues. The trim removed 7 bases at V and 1 base at J, leaving 13 bases unmatched. Germline values: CDR1 MNHEY, CDR2 SVGEGT. The CDR3 coding sequence is TGTGCCAGCACCAGGACAGGGATCTTGGTCGGCACAGATACGCAGTATTTT. Translated, it gives CASTRTGILVGTDTQYF.

In DNA, the CDR3 is TGCAGCGTAGCAGGGTACTCGTCTGGCTACACCTTC. Its protein product is CSVAGYSSGYTF. The chain recombines TRBV29-1 with TRBJ1-2; possibly TRBD1 for D (5 bases). V was pared by 6 bases and J by 7 bases, with 15 bases between. CDR3 length equals 12 residues. Germline V gives CDR1 SQVTM, CDR2 ANQGSEA.

This rearrangement joins TRBV4-1 to TRBJ2-1, with D hard to call. CDR3 length equals 18 residues. Trimming removed 0 bases at V and 0 bases at J, with 15 bases between. CDR1 MGHRA and CDR2 YSYEKL come from the germline V gene. The CDR3 DNA is TGCGCCAGCAGCCAAGAAGGCCGACTTAAAAGCTCCTACAATGAGCAGTTCTTC. The encoded protein is CASSQEGRLKSSYNEQFF.